This TCR beta chain was retrieved from a study of human T cells and chemical hapten exposure. Overall study context: Patients' scalps got diphenylcyclopropenone weekly throughout the approximately 25-week study.

Time point here: patch test 2, 6 weeks after DPC sensitization. As for treatment: therapeutic diphenylcyclopropenone sensitization with weekly scalp DPC. Germline CDR1 SNHLY, CDR2 FYNNEI. J was trimmed by 5 bases and V by 8 bases; bases with no gene match: 5. The CDR3 is 13 residues long. Points from the study as a whole: Large CDR3 similarity clusters arose significantly more often from expanded TCRs than from controls.

TCRdb re-analysed the RACE reads in MiXCR, keeping a single row per CDR3 protein. In the table there are some 99,000 distinct CDR3 sequences, about a tenth of which are singletons. Only a few counts were recorded for this clonotype. The antigen remains unidentified. This sample comprised whole blood, obtained in connection with sensitization to the hapten diphenylcyclopropenone (DPC). The clonotype originates from a middle-aged woman with alopecia areata. Some clones in this sample may be carry-over from other donors' samples. The chain has TRBV2 and TRBJ2-5; 10 bases fit TRBD2. This CDR3 is CASQRGGMETQYF. The DNA for the CDR3 is TGTGCCAGCCAGCGGGGGGGTATGGAGACCCAGTACTTC.